These T cell receptor beta chains were read from a single sample in a study of blood T cell repertoires in COVID-19. TCRdb's table, derived via immunoSEQ multiplex PCR, lists solely in-frame clones and lacks some. The table records 70,000 to 100,000 clones, 55% to 80% of them present only once. The sequencing input was peripheral blood. These receptors all come from a woman aged 60 to 75 in a cohort sampled during active or convalescent COVID-19. CDR3s include the opening cysteine and the closing phenylalanine or tryptophan. D genes are given only for firm matches. For some rows the clone size is stated as once, few or many, or as a class when expanded; others skip it.

v_gene: TRBV28; d_gene: TRBD2; j_gene: TRBJ2-7; abundance: .; CDR3aa: CASRQPPGRGGPYEQYF; CDR3nt: TGTGCCAGCAGACAACCCCCAGGTCGGGGGGGGCCCTACGAGCAGTACTTC
v_gene: TRBV27; d_gene: TRBD2; j_gene: TRBJ2-7; abundance: .; CDR3aa: CASTEGLAGVYEQYF; CDR3nt: TGTGCCAGCACCGAGGGCCTAGCGGGGGTCTACGAGCAGTACTTC
v_gene: TRBV9; d_gene: TRBD1; j_gene: TRBJ1-4; abundance: .; CDR3aa: CASSGGQPLANEKLFF; CDR3nt: TGTGCCAGCAGCGGGGGACAGCCCCTGGCTAATGAAAAACTGTTTTTT
v_gene: TRBV4-1; d_gene: TRBD2; j_gene: TRBJ2-6; abundance: .; CDR3aa: CASSQGAGLAGGLSSGANVLTF; CDR3nt: TGCGCCAGCAGCCAGGGGGCAGGGCTAGCGGGGGGCCTCTCCTCTGGGGCCAACGTCCTGACTTTC
v_gene: TRBV7-9; d_gene: .; j_gene: TRBJ1-1; abundance: .; CDR3aa: CASSLALGLMNTEAFF; CDR3nt: TGTGCCAGCAGCTTAGCGCTGGGACTGATGAACACTGAAGCTTTCTTT
v_gene: TRBV19; d_gene: TRBD1; j_gene: TRBJ1-5; abundance: .; CDR3aa: CASSPEGARYQPQHF; CDR3nt: TGTGCCAGTAGTCCCGAGGGGGCGCGGTATCAGCCCCAGCATTTT
v_gene: TRBV6-5; d_gene: .; j_gene: TRBJ2-5; abundance: .; CDR3aa: CASSYSGGQETQYF; CDR3nt: TGTGCCAGCAGTTACTCGGGGGGTCAAGAGACCCAGTACTTC
v_gene: TRBV28; d_gene: TRBD1; j_gene: TRBJ2-7; abundance: many; CDR3aa: CASRGDRAKTYEQYF; CDR3nt: TGTGCCAGCAGAGGGGACAGGGCTAAAACCTACGAGCAGTACTTC
v_gene: TRBV11-2; d_gene: .; j_gene: TRBJ2-7; abundance: .; CDR3aa: CASSRVVLGHKPYEQYF; CDR3nt: TGTGCCAGCAGCCGTGTCGTCCTGGGACACAAACCCTACGAGCAGTACTTC
v_gene: TRBV7-8; d_gene: TRBD2; j_gene: TRBJ2-3; abundance: many; CDR3aa: CASTPSAGGADTQYF; CDR3nt: TGTGCCAGCACCCCCTCAGCGGGGGGAGCAGATACGCAGTATTTT
v_gene: TRBV9; d_gene: TRBD2; j_gene: TRBJ2-1; abundance: .; CDR3aa: CASSVTTPGLAGDNEQFF; CDR3nt: TGTGCCAGCAGCGTAACCACCCCCGGACTAGCGGGCGACAATGAGCAGTTCTTC
v_gene: TRBV5-6; d_gene: .; j_gene: TRBJ2-6; abundance: .; CDR3aa: CASSPHSGANVLTF; CDR3nt: TGTGCCAGCAGCCCCCACTCTGGGGCCAACGTCCTGACTTTC
v_gene: TRBV5-1; d_gene: TRBD2; j_gene: TRBJ2-2; abundance: .; CDR3aa: CASSLTSGGPNTGELFF; CDR3nt: TGCGCCAGCAGCTTGACTAGCGGGGGCCCGAACACCGGGGAGCTGTTTTTT
v_gene: TRBV2; d_gene: .; j_gene: TRBJ1-5; abundance: .; CDR3aa: CASSEVGRGYQPQHF; CDR3nt: TGTGCCAGCAGTGAAGTCGGCAGGGGATATCAGCCCCAGCATTTT
v_gene: TRBV15; d_gene: TRBD1; j_gene: TRBJ1-5; abundance: .; CDR3aa: CATSRDRGTGVRSNQPQHF; CDR3nt: TGTGCCACCAGCAGAGATCGAGGGACAGGGGTCCGTAGCAATCAGCCCCAGCATTTT
v_gene: TRBV6-5; d_gene: .; j_gene: TRBJ2-4; abundance: once; CDR3aa: CASSQEDIQYF; CDR3nt: TGTGCCAGCAGCCAGGAGGACATTCAGTACTTC
v_gene: TRBV29-1; d_gene: .; j_gene: TRBJ1-2; abundance: .; CDR3aa: CSGGSGSYGYTF; CDR3nt: TGCAGCGGCGGTTCCGGGAGCTATGGCTACACCTTC
v_gene: TRBV29-1; d_gene: TRBD1; j_gene: TRBJ2-2; abundance: .; CDR3aa: CSEDGTGLTGELFF; CDR3nt: TGCAGCGAGGATGGGACAGGGCTCACCGGGGAGCTGTTTTTT
v_gene: TRBV19; d_gene: TRBD2; j_gene: TRBJ2-1; abundance: few; CDR3aa: CASTMRLAGFGEQFF; CDR3nt: TGTGCCAGTACCATGAGGCTAGCGGGGTTTGGTGAGCAGTTCTTC
v_gene: TRBV6-1; d_gene: .; j_gene: TRBJ2-2; abundance: .; CDR3aa: CASSESRVTGELFF; CDR3nt: TGTGCCAGCAGTGAGTCCCGGGTCACCGGGGAGCTGTTTTTT
v_gene: TRBV5-6; d_gene: TRBD1; j_gene: TRBJ1-5; abundance: many; CDR3aa: CASSLWTGGDQPQHF; CDR3nt: TGTGCCAGCAGCTTGTGGACAGGGGGAGATCAGCCCCAGCATTTT
v_gene: TRBV6-2/TRBV6-3; d_gene: TRBD1; j_gene: TRBJ1-2; abundance: many; CDR3aa: CASSDRANYGYTF; CDR3nt: TGTGCCAGCAGCGACAGGGCTAACTATGGCTACACCTTC
v_gene: TRBV19; d_gene: .; j_gene: TRBJ2-5; abundance: few; CDR3aa: CASKEGAGWETQYF; CDR3nt: TGTGCCAGTAAGGAGGGGGCCGGATGGGAGACCCAGTACTTC
v_gene: TRBV6-4; d_gene: .; j_gene: TRBJ1-1; abundance: few; CDR3aa: CASSEQGGTEAFF; CDR3nt: TGTGCCAGCAGTGAACAGGGTGGGACTGAAGCTTTCTTT
v_gene: TRBV6-1; d_gene: TRBD1; j_gene: TRBJ2-7; abundance: .; CDR3aa: CASSDLDGTGTGTYEQYF; CDR3nt: TGTGCCAGCAGTGACCTTGATGGAACCGGGACAGGGACCTACGAGCAGTACTTC
v_gene: TRBV12-5; d_gene: TRBD2; j_gene: TRBJ2-2; abundance: .; CDR3aa: CASGSGLAGGNTGELFF; CDR3nt: TGTGCTAGTGGATCCGGACTAGCGGGGGGGAACACCGGGGAGCTGTTTTTT
v_gene: TRBV5-1; d_gene: .; j_gene: TRBJ2-3; abundance: .; CDR3aa: CASSTNTDTQYF; CDR3nt: TGCGCCAGCAGCACTAACACAGATACGCAGTATTTT
v_gene: TRBV10-3; d_gene: TRBD1; j_gene: TRBJ1-1; abundance: .; CDR3aa: CAIRQGANTEAFF; CDR3nt: TGTGCCATCAGACAGGGGGCGAACACTGAAGCTTTCTTT
v_gene: TRBV5-1; d_gene: TRBD2; j_gene: TRBJ2-2; abundance: .; CDR3aa: CASSLEGRGTGELFF; CDR3nt: TGCGCCAGCAGCTTGGAGGGGCGGGGGACCGGGGAGCTGTTTTTT
v_gene: TRBV7-2; d_gene: .; j_gene: TRBJ2-2; abundance: few; CDR3aa: CASSFSPTGIAGELFF; CDR3nt: TGTGCCAGCAGCTTCTCCCCCACAGGGATAGCCGGGGAGCTGTTTTTT
v_gene: TRBV10-3; d_gene: .; j_gene: TRBJ1-2; abundance: few; CDR3aa: CAISEDRNYGYTF; CDR3nt: TGTGCCATCAGTGAGGACAGAAACTATGGCTACACCTTC
v_gene: TRBV6-2/TRBV6-3; d_gene: .; j_gene: TRBJ2-1; abundance: few; CDR3aa: CASSYGGPRSSYNEQFF; CDR3nt: TGTGCCAGCAGTTACGGGGGCCCGAGGAGCTCCTACAATGAGCAGTTCTTC
v_gene: TRBV19; d_gene: TRBD1; j_gene: TRBJ1-6; abundance: few; CDR3aa: CASSIIGTGRTLHF; CDR3nt: TGTGCCAGTAGTATCATTGGGACAGGGAGAACCCTCCACTTT
v_gene: TRBV3-1/TRBV3-2; d_gene: .; j_gene: TRBJ1-5; abundance: .; CDR3aa: CASSHRQSNQPQHF; CDR3nt: TGTGCCAGCAGCCATAGACAGAGTAATCAGCCCCAGCATTTT
v_gene: TRBV4-1; d_gene: TRBD2; j_gene: TRBJ2-3; abundance: .; CDR3aa: CASRPRLAGDTDTQYF; CDR3nt: TGCGCCAGCAGACCCCGACTAGCGGGGGACACAGATACGCAGTATTTT
v_gene: TRBV5-1; d_gene: TRBD1; j_gene: TRBJ1-2; abundance: .; CDR3aa: CASSLTGEGYGYTF; CDR3nt: TGCGCCAGCAGCCTGACAGGGGAAGGCTATGGCTACACCTTC
v_gene: TRBV18; d_gene: TRBD1; j_gene: TRBJ2-3; abundance: .; CDR3aa: CASSPSLQGVSTDTQYF; CDR3nt: TGTGCCAGCTCACCATCCCTTCAGGGGGTTAGCACAGATACGCAGTATTTT
v_gene: TRBV7-9; d_gene: .; j_gene: TRBJ1-6; abundance: .; CDR3aa: CASSLVPDSSPLHF; CDR3nt: TGTGCCAGCAGCTTAGTCCCTGACAGCTCACCCCTCCACTTT
v_gene: TRBV19; d_gene: .; j_gene: TRBJ1-6; abundance: .; CDR3aa: CATAVSGSSYNSPLHF; CDR3nt: TGTGCCACGGCCGTGTCGGGGAGCTCCTATAATTCACCCCTCCACTTT
v_gene: TRBV10-2; d_gene: .; j_gene: TRBJ1-2; abundance: .; CDR3aa: CASSTNPWGYTF; CDR3nt: TGCGCCAGCAGTACAAACCCGTGGGGCTACACCTTC
v_gene: TRBV19; d_gene: TRBD1; j_gene: TRBJ2-4; abundance: .; CDR3aa: CATNPVGQGATKNIQYF; CDR3nt: TGTGCCACCAACCCTGTAGGACAGGGGGCAACCAAAAACATTCAGTACTTC
v_gene: TRBV6-1; d_gene: TRBD1; j_gene: TRBJ2-2; abundance: .; CDR3aa: CASSGPRGRGPGGELFF; CDR3nt: TGTGCCAGCAGTGGGCCGCGGGGCAGGGGGCCGGGCGGGGAGCTGTTTTTT
v_gene: TRBV7-9; d_gene: .; j_gene: TRBJ1-2; abundance: few; CDR3aa: CASSAGSSNYGYTF; CDR3nt: TGTGCCAGCAGCGCGGGGTCTTCTAACTATGGCTACACCTTC
v_gene: TRBV4-2; d_gene: TRBD2; j_gene: TRBJ2-1; abundance: .; CDR3aa: CASSQDLAGGISEQFF; CDR3nt: TGTGCCAGCAGCCAAGATTTAGCGGGGGGGATCAGTGAGCAGTTCTTC